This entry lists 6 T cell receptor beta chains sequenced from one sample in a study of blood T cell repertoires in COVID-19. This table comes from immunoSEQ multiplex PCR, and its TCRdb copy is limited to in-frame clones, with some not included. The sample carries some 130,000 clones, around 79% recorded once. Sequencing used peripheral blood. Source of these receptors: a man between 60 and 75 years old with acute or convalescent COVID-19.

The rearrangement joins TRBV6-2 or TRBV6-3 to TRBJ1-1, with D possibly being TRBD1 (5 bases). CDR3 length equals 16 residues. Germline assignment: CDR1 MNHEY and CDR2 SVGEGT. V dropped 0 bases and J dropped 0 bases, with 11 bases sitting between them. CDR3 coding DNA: TGTGCCAGCAGTTACTCTTTGACAGACATGAACACTGAAGCTTTCTTT. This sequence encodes CASSYSLTDMNTEAFF.

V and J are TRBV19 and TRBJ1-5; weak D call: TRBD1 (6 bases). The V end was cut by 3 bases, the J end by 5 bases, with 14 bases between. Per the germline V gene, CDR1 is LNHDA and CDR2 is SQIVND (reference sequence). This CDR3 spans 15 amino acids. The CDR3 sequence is CASSMGGQSYQPQHF. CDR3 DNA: TGTGCCAGTAGTATGGGGGGGCAGAGCTATCAGCCCCAGCATTTT.

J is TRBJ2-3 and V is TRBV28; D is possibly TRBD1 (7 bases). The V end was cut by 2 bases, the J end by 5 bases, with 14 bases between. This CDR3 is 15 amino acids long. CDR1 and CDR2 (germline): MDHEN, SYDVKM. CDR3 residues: CASSLPGQGGDTQYF. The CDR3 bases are TGTGCCAGCAGTTTACCCGGGCAGGGGGGAGATACGCAGTATTTT.

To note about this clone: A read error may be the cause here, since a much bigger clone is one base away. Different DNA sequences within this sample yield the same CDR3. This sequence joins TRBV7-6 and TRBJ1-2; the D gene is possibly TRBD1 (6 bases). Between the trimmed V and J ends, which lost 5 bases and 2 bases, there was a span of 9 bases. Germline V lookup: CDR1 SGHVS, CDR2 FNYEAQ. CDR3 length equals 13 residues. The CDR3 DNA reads TGTGCCAGCAGCCCAACAGGGAACTATGGCTACACCTTC. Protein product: CASSPTGNYGYTF. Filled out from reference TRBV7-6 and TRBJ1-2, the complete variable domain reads GAGVSQSPRYKVTKRGQDVALRCDPISGHVSLYWYRQALGQGPEFLTYFNYEAQQDKSGLPNDRFSAERPEGSISTLTIQRTEQRDSAMYRCASSPTGNYGYTFGSGTRLTVV.

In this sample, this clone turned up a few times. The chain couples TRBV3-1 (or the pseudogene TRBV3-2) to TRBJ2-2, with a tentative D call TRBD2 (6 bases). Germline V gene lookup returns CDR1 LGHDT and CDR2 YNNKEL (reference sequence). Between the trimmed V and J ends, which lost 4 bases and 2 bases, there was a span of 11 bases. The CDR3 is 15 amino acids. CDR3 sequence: CASSPIAVNTGELFF. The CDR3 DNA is TGTGCCAGCAGCCCAATAGCGGTAAACACCGGGGAGCTGTTTTTT.

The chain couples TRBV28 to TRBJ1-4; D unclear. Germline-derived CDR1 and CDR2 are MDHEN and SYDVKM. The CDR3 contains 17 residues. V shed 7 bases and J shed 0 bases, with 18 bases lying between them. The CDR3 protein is CASKRAASGPTNEKLFF. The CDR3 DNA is TGTGCCAGCAAGAGGGCAGCAAGTGGACCAACTAATGAAAAACTGTTTTTT.